A single sample gave rise to the 13 T cell receptor beta chains below, sequenced in a study of cytomegalovirus exposure and HLA in healthy donors. This PCR relied on a set of 60 Vbeta primers and 13 Jbeta primers. Here immunoSEQ multiplex PCR was the method, and the copy in TCRdb shows in-frame clones only, minus some. The sample totals about 120,000 clones. The source material was PBMCs. These receptor sequences come from a woman in her thirties or forties in good health and CMV-seropositive.

The chain has TRBV5-4 and TRBJ1-1, with TRBD1 matching 8 bases. Trimming removed 4 bases from V and 1 base from J; junction bases left unmatched: 15. There are 18 residues in the CDR3. Germline values: CDR1 SGHNT, CDR2 YYREEE (reference sequence). CDR3 coding DNA: TGTGCCAGCAGCCCGATTGGACGGGCAGGGGGCACGAACACTGAAGCTTTCTTT. Amino acids: CASSPIGRAGGTNTEAFF.

This chain joins TRBV7-9 and TRBJ1-2; D remains ambiguous. The CDR3 length is 14 residues. Germline lookup yields CDR1 SEHNR and CDR2 FQNEAQ (reference sequence). Between the trimmed V and J ends, which lost 5 bases and 2 bases, there was a span of 12 bases. The CDR3: CASSPGGQNYGYTF. The DNA of the CDR3 is TGTGCCAGCAGCCCCGGAGGGCAGAACTATGGCTACACCTTC. The whole variable domain, remainder taken from reference TRBV7-9 and TRBJ1-2, is DTGVSQNPRHKITKRGQNVTFRCDPISEHNRLYWYRQTLGQGPEFLTYFQNEAQLEKSRLLSDRFSAERPKGSFSTLEIQRTEQGDSAMYLCASSPGGQNYGYTFGSGTRLTVV.

This chain uses TRBV6-5 with TRBJ2-5, with D possibly being TRBD2 (6 bases). V shed 2 bases and J shed 3 bases, with 10 bases lying between them. Germline CDR1 and CDR2: MNHEY and SVGAGI. The CDR3 covers 14 residues. The CDR3 spells CASSYGSGEETQYF. CDR3 DNA sequence: TGTGCCAGCAGTTACGGTAGCGGCGAAGAGACCCAGTACTTC.

V is TRBV7-2 and J is TRBJ1-2, with 7 bases that match TRBD1. In germline, CDR1 is SGHTA, CDR2 FQGNSA. After removal of 5 bases from V and 4 bases from J, the junction contained 10 bases not matched to a gene. The CDR3 runs 15 residues. The CDR3 DNA reads as TGTGCCAGCAGCCTAGGAGGGGGCGCGAGCTATGGCTACACCTTC. This gives the protein CASSLGGGASYGYTF.

V gene TRBV28 combines with J gene TRBJ2-1, with TRBD1 matching over 7 bases. The CDR3 runs to 14 residues. CDR1 is MDHEN and CDR2 is SYDVKM in the germline V gene. V was clipped by 2 bases and J by 8 bases; unmatched bases: 6. The CDR3 DNA is TGTGCCAGCAGTTTAGGGACAGCCGGCGATGAGCAGTTCTTC. It specifies CASSLGTAGDEQFF.

This rearrangement joins TRBV28 to TRBJ2-7; D ambiguous. CDR3 length: 12 residues. Germline CDR1 and CDR2: MDHEN and SYDVKM. The V gene lost 7 bases and the J gene lost 0 bases, with 7 bases spanning the gap. CDR3 sequence: CASISSSYEQYF. The CDR3 DNA is TGTGCCAGCATCTCGTCCTCCTACGAGCAGTACTTC.

J is TRBJ2-3 and V is TRBV6-4; 10 positions match TRBD2. With V trimmed by 2 bases and J by 4 bases, 0 bases remained unmatched. Germline assignment: CDR1 MRHNA and CDR2 SNTAGT. This CDR3 comprises 14 residues. CDR3 sequence reads: CASSDLAGADTQYF. Written as DNA, the CDR3 is TGTGCCAGCAGTGACCTAGCGGGAGCAGATACGCAGTATTTT.

The chain couples TRBV5-4 to TRBJ2-5; TRBD2 is a possible D gene (5 bases). V was pared by 3 bases and J by 1 base, with 7 bases between. The CDR3 totals 13 residues. Germline CDR1 is SGHNT and CDR2 is YYREEE (reference sequence). CDR3 sequence (DNA): TGTGCCAGCAGCTCTGGACTCCAAGAGACCCAGTACTTC. This translates into CASSSGLQETQYF.

On this clone: A junction end diverges from the germline sequence, so it may reflect a read error. The chain carries TRBV2 and TRBJ2-5; TRBD2 agrees at 8 bases. Germline values: CDR1 SNHLY, CDR2 FYNNEI. The CDR3 sequence is 16 residues long. CDR3: CAGRKKAGDPGETQYF. The CDR3 DNA sequence: TGTGCCGGCAGGAAAAAAGCGGGAGACCCCGGAGAGACCCAGTACTTC.

The gene calls are TRBV7-2 and TRBJ2-7, with 11 positions matching TRBD2. The V gene end was trimmed by 5 bases and the J gene end by 3 bases; junction bases not matched to a gene: 3. Germline assignment: CDR1 SGHTA and CDR2 FQGNSA. CDR3 length: 14 residues. The CDR3 coding sequence is TGTGCCAGCAGCCAACTAGCGGGAGTCTACGAGCAGTACTTC. Translating gives CASSQLAGVYEQYF.

The chain carries TRBV5-8 and TRBJ2-5, with TRBD2 as a possible D gene (6 bases). In germline, CDR1 is SGHTS, CDR2 YDEGEE. The CDR3 length is 14 residues. V was clipped by 3 bases and J by 1 base, with 10 bases between them. The CDR3 loop is CASSYQRAQETQYF. The CDR3 DNA sequence: TGTGCCAGCAGCTACCAGCGGGCCCAAGAGACCCAGTACTTC.

The rearrangement links TRBV28 to TRBJ1-4; maybe TRBD1 (6 bases). Germline V lookup: CDR1 MDHEN, CDR2 SYDVKM. V lost 7 bases and J lost 5, with 8 bases in between. This CDR3 has 12 residues. The CDR3, as DNA: TGTGCCAGCACAGGACAGAATGAAAAACTGTTTTTT. Its protein product is CASTGQNEKLFF.

The chain has TRBV5-6 and TRBJ1-2; possible D gene TRBD1, 5 bases. The V end lost 0 bases, the J end lost 8 bases, and 5 bases lay between the germline ends. CDR1 is SGHDT and CDR2 is YYEEEE in the germline V gene. CDR3 length equals 11 residues. The CDR3 region is CASSLEGGYTF. CDR3 sequence (DNA): TGTGCCAGCAGCTTGGAGGGGGGCTACACCTTC. Using reference TRBV5-6 and TRBJ1-2 for the parts outside the CDR3, the full variable domain is DAGVTQSPTHLIKTRGQQVTLRCSPKSGHDTVSWYQQALGQGPQFIFQYYEEEERQRGNFPDRFSGHQFPNYSSELNVNALLLGDSALYLCASSLEGGYTFGSGTRLTVV.